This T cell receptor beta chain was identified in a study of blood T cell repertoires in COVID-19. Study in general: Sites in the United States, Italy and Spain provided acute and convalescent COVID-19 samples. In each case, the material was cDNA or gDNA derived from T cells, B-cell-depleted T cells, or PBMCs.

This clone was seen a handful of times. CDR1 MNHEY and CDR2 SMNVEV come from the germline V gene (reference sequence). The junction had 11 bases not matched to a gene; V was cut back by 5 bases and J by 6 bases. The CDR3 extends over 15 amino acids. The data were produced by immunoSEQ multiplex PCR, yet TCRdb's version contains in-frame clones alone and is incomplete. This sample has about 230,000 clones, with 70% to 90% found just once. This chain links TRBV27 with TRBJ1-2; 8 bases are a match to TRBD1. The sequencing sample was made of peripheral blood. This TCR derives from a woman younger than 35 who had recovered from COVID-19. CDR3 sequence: CASSTMDDRGNGYTF. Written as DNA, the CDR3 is TGTGCCAGCAGTACTATGGACGACAGGGGCAATGGCTACACCTTC.